These T cell receptor beta chains were read from a single sample in a study of shared clonotypes between healthy human individuals. Clones were sequenced by immunoSEQ multiplex PCR, and TCRdb holds only the in-frame ones, with some missing. The sample lists roughly 1,800,000 clones, approximately 95% occurring once. Material: naive CD8+ T cells sorted from blood. These receptors were collected from a man aged 18 to 30 in good health. CDR3s include the opening cysteine and the closing phenylalanine or tryptophan. The D gene is left open where the match is weak. Some rows mark clone size as missing; the rest say once, few, many or name a class of expanded clone.

CDR3nt: TGCGCCAGCAGTGATGCAAACGAGCAGTACTTC
CDR3aa: CASSDANEQYF
abundance: .
d_gene: .
j_gene: TRBJ2-7
v_gene: TRBV10-2

CDR3nt: TGTGCCAGCAGCGTAGTGTTTTCCGATTCACCCCTCCACTTT
CDR3aa: CASSVVFSDSPLHF
abundance: few
d_gene: .
j_gene: TRBJ1-6
v_gene: TRBV9

CDR3nt: TGTGCCAGCAGCGTAGGGTTCGGGTCGAATGAAAAACTGTTTTTT
CDR3aa: CASSVGFGSNEKLFF
abundance: .
d_gene: .
j_gene: TRBJ1-4
v_gene: TRBV9

CDR3nt: TGCAGCGTTGAAGACTGGCAGGGTGGGACCGGGGAGCTGTTTTTT
CDR3aa: CSVEDWQGGTGELFF
abundance: .
d_gene: .
j_gene: TRBJ2-2
v_gene: TRBV29-1

CDR3nt: TGTGCCAGCAGTTTGGTGGCCGATGGAGGAGCTTTCTTT
CDR3aa: CASSLVADGGAFF
abundance: .
d_gene: .
j_gene: TRBJ1-1
v_gene: TRBV27

CDR3nt: TGCGCCAGCAGCCATGCGGGGGGGGCAGATACGCAGTATTTT
CDR3aa: CASSHAGGADTQYF
abundance: .
d_gene: TRBD2
j_gene: TRBJ2-3
v_gene: TRBV4-1

CDR3nt: TGTGCCAGCAGCTCCTTGGGACTAGCCTACAATGAGCAGTTCTTC
CDR3aa: CASSSLGLAYNEQFF
abundance: .
d_gene: TRBD2
j_gene: TRBJ2-1
v_gene: TRBV13

CDR3nt: TGCGCCAGCAGCCATGCCGGGACTGCCGGGAGCCCTAGCACAGATACGCAGTATTTT
CDR3aa: CASSHAGTAGSPSTDTQYF
abundance: .
d_gene: .
j_gene: TRBJ2-3
v_gene: TRBV4-1

CDR3nt: TGTGCCAGCAGTTTGGGGGTGGGCACTGAAGCTTTCTTT
CDR3aa: CASSLGVGTEAFF
abundance: .
d_gene: .
j_gene: TRBJ1-1
v_gene: TRBV28

CDR3nt: TGTGCCAGCAGCGTAGGCCCGGGAGGGTCTACAGATACGCAGTATTTT
CDR3aa: CASSVGPGGSTDTQYF
abundance: .
d_gene: TRBD2
j_gene: TRBJ2-3
v_gene: TRBV9

CDR3nt: TGTGCCAGCAGCCCAGAGACAGACACCATGAACACTGAAGCTTTCTTT
CDR3aa: CASSPETDTMNTEAFF
abundance: once
d_gene: .
j_gene: TRBJ1-1
v_gene: TRBV7-6

CDR3nt: TGTGCCAGCAGCCCTTGGACAGTCTCCTACGAGCAGTACTTC
CDR3aa: CASSPWTVSYEQYF
abundance: .
d_gene: .
j_gene: TRBJ2-7
v_gene: TRBV7-9

CDR3nt: TGCGCCAGCAGCTCCGGACGGGCCTCCTACGAGCAGTACTTC
CDR3aa: CASSSGRASYEQYF
abundance: .
d_gene: .
j_gene: TRBJ2-7
v_gene: TRBV5-1

CDR3nt: TGCGCCAGCAGCTTACTAGCGCCTAGCACAGATACGCAGTATTTT
CDR3aa: CASSLLAPSTDTQYF
abundance: .
d_gene: TRBD2
j_gene: TRBJ2-3
v_gene: TRBV5-1

CDR3nt: TGTGCCAGCAGCCTAGGGGTCCACCCGGCCGGGAACACTGAAGCTTTCTTT
CDR3aa: CASSLGVHPAGNTEAFF
abundance: .
d_gene: .
j_gene: TRBJ1-1
v_gene: TRBV7-6